This T cell receptor beta chain is drawn from a study of identical twins. Study-level points and caveats: Models came in too low on out-of-frame TCR alpha sharing in monozygotic twins. In zero-insertion analyses, partial confounding could arise from invariant MAIT and iNKT cells. Out-of-frame alpha sequences common to twins were enriched for low generation probability.

TCRdb called the 5' RACE reads again in MiXCR, with one record for every CDR3 protein. The sample yields 420,000 or so distinct CDR3 sequences, roughly 20% seen once. Healthy Caucasians alone served as donors. This clonotype was recorded only once. The antigen remains unidentified. This CDR3 has 14 amino acids. Trimming pared 2 bases from V and 5 bases from J, leaving 12 bases between. Looked up from germline, CDR1 is MNHNS and CDR2 is SASEGT. This clonotype was obtained from a man aged 45-65 years in good health. The sequenced sample consisted of naive T cells sorted from blood. The chain combines TRBV6-1 with TRBJ2-5; D perhaps matches TRBD1 (5 bases). This CDR3 is CASSEQIAGETQYF. The CDR3 DNA reads TGTGCCAGCAGTGAACAAATAGCAGGGGAGACCCAGTACTTC.